These 20 T cell receptor beta chains came from one sample sequenced in a study of shared clonotypes between healthy human individuals. Generated by immunoSEQ multiplex PCR, the TCRdb table keeps only in-frame clones and is missing some. The table has 450,000 or so clones, roughly three quarters seen once. Source material: PBMCs. These receptors were obtained from a woman between 35 and 50 years old in good health. Some clones in this sample may be carry-over from other donors' samples.

This chain uses TRBV28 with TRBJ2-3; TRBD2 aligns across 12 bases. CDR1 is MDHEN and CDR2 is SYDVKM in the germline V gene. Trimming removed 7 bases from V and 5 bases from J; junction bases left unmatched: 7. CDR3 length: 15 amino acids. CDR3 amino acids: CASTLLAGGLDTQYF. Here the CDR3 DNA reads TGTGCCAGCACGCTACTAGCGGGAGGATTAGATACGCAGTATTTT. Filled out from reference TRBV28 and TRBJ2-3, the complete variable domain reads DVKVTQSSRYLVKRTGEKVFLECVQDMDHENMFWYRQDPGLGLRLIYFSYDVKMKEKGDIPEGYSVSREKKERFSLILESASTNQTSMYLCASTLLAGGLDTQYFGPGTRLTVL.

This clone turned up a few times. This probably arose from a read error, given a far larger clone one base away. The sample carries other DNA sequences with the same CDR3. The chain joins TRBV5-6 to TRBJ1-1; 7 positions agree with TRBD1. CDR1 and CDR2 from the germline V gene are SGHDT and YYEEEE. The CDR3 spans 14 residues. The CDR3 DNA is TGTGCCAGCAGCTACCCGGACAGGAACACTGAGGCTTTCTTT. Its translation is CASSYPDRNTEAFF.

The rearrangement links TRBV6-5 to TRBJ1-2, with 7 bases matching TRBD1. The germline gives CDR1 MNHEY, CDR2 SVGAGI. The trim removed 6 bases at V and 3 bases at J, leaving 4 bases unmatched. The CDR3 runs 13 residues. The DNA of the CDR3 is TGTGCCAGCAGCCGAGACAGGGACTATGGCTACACCTTC. Protein product: CASSRDRDYGYTF.

This clone was seen a few times. The chain carries TRBV6-4 and TRBJ2-2; 11 nucleotides align to TRBD2. Trimming at V came to 5 bases and at J to 5 bases, leaving 7 bases not matched to a gene. The germline gives CDR1 MRHNA, CDR2 SNTAGT. CDR3 length: 16 residues. CDR3 coding DNA: TGTGCCAGCAGTCCTACTAGCGGGAGCGGGACCGGGGAGCTGTTTTTT. It codes for CASSPTSGSGTGELFF.

V gene TRBV7-3 combines with J gene TRBJ2-2; 8 nucleotides agree with TRBD2. The length of the CDR3 is 14 residues. Germline V lookup: CDR1 SGHTA, CDR2 FQGTGA. The V gene end was trimmed by 5 bases and the J gene end by 6 bases; junction bases not matched to a gene: 5. In DNA form, the CDR3 reads TGTGCCAGCAGCCCCTTAGCGGGATCCGGGGAGCTGTTTTTT. It yields the protein CASSPLAGSGELFF.

The chain employs TRBV18 and TRBJ2-7; D not resolved. CDR3 length: 13 residues. Germline V CDR1 and CDR2: KGHSH, LQKENI. Trimming stripped 5 bases from V and 2 bases from J, with 10 bases between. Written as DNA, the CDR3 is TGTGCCAGCTCATTTGCAGAAACCTACGAGCAGTACTTC. This translates into CASSFAETYEQYF.

CDR3 coding DNA: TGTGCCAGCAGTTATGGCAGCAACTCCCCCTACGAGCAGTACTTC. This sequence encodes CASSYGSNSPYEQYF. The genes are TRBV6-5 and TRBJ2-7; D not resolved. Germline V CDR1 and CDR2: MNHEY, SVGAGI. The CDR3 has 15 amino acids. V gave up 3 bases and J gave up 2 bases, with 14 bases separating them.

This chain connects TRBV2 to TRBJ2-1; 13 bases line up with TRBD2. Germline trimming cut 6 bases from V and 9 bases from J; bases unmatched to any gene: 8. Germline CDR1 SNHLY, CDR2 FYNNEI. The CDR3 spans 15 residues. CDR3 nucleotide sequence: TGTGCCAGCAGACCGGGACTAGCGGGATCATTTGAGCAGTTCTTC. Translated, it gives CASRPGLAGSFEQFF.

V is TRBV4-3 and J is TRBJ2-2; 7 bases align to TRBD2. The CDR3 has 18 residues. Germline CDR1 and CDR2: LGHNA and YSLEER. V trimming: 2 bases; J trimming: 5 bases; junction bases outside the gene matches: 14. The CDR3 DNA reads TGCGCCAGCAGCCAAATATGGGGAAGCCTGGGGGGGACCGGGGAGCTGTTTTTT. Protein sequence: CASSQIWGSLGGTGELFF.

This sequence joins TRBV6-4 and TRBJ1-1, with 9 bases aligning to TRBD1. The CDR3 runs 15 residues. In germline, CDR1 is MRHNA, CDR2 SNTAGT. V dropped 2 bases and J dropped 5; count of bases not matched to a gene: 6. The CDR3 DNA sequence: TGTGCCAGCAGTGACCATCCGGACAGGGGAACTGAAGCTTTCTTT. It specifies CASSDHPDRGTEAFF.

The chain employs TRBV28 and TRBJ1-2, with D uncertain. With 7 bases removed from V and 2 bases from J, the gap between germline ends came to 5 bases. The germline V gene encodes CDR1 MDHEN and CDR2 SYDVKM. The CDR3 consists of 11 residues. The CDR3 sequence is CASMGNYGYTF. CDR3 sequence (DNA): TGTGCCAGCATGGGGAACTATGGCTACACCTTC.

The chain couples TRBV5-1 to TRBJ1-5; TRBD1 is a possible D gene (5 bases). The ends were cut back, 0 bases at V and 2 bases at J, with 9 bases in the middle. The CDR3 is 15 amino acids. Germline values: CDR1 SGHRS, CDR2 YFSETQ. The CDR3: CASSLEPRGNQPQHF. CDR3 nucleotides: TGCGCCAGCAGCTTGGAGCCCAGGGGCAATCAGCCCCAGCATTTT.

The chain uses TRBV5-6 and TRBJ1-1; D is possibly TRBD1 (6 bases). Trimming removed 1 base at V and 8 bases at J, with 15 bases between. This CDR3 is built from 14 residues. The V gene's germline CDR1 is SGHDT and CDR2 YYEEEE. The CDR3 coding sequence is TGTGCCAGCAGCTTGTGGGGGCAGGTGGTGGAAGCTTTCTTT. It translates to CASSLWGQVVEAFF.

This clone came up many times. Other DNA sequences of this sample code for an identical CDR3. The chain joins TRBV29-1 to TRBJ1-1; D not certain. In germline, CDR1 is SQVTM, CDR2 ANQGSEA. The length of the CDR3 is 12 residues. The V end lost 7 bases, the J end lost 1 base, and 10 bases lay between the germline ends. The CDR3 loop is CSGGWGNTEAFF. The DNA of the CDR3 is TGCAGCGGCGGGTGGGGGAACACTGAAGCTTTCTTT.

The J gene is TRBJ1-5, the V gene TRBV2, with no clear D. CDR3 size: 14 residues. CDR1 SNHLY and CDR2 FYNNEI come from the germline V gene. The V end lost 7 bases, the J end lost 1 base, and 11 bases lay between the germline ends. In DNA, the CDR3 is TGTGCCAGCACCCTCGGACGGAGCAATCAGCCCCAGCATTTT. As protein: CASTLGRSNQPQHF.

This clone was found many times. This sample includes further DNA sequences coding for the same CDR3. CDR3 sequence reads: CAWSRGYGTGELFF. The CDR3 coding sequence is TGTGCCTGGAGTAGGGGATATGGGACCGGGGAGCTGTTTTTT. The chain combines TRBV30 with TRBJ2-2; weak D call: TRBD1 (5 bases). With 2 bases removed from V and 5 bases from J, the gap between germline ends came to 12 bases. Germline V gives CDR1 GTSNPN, CDR2 SVGIG (reference sequence). This CDR3 has 14 residues.

The chain is built from TRBV21-1 and TRBJ1-2; the listed D gene, TRBD1, was not tested against the DNA. TRBV21-1 is designated a pseudogene. The CDR3 is 13 amino acids. CDR3 nucleotides: TGTGCCAGCAGGTCCGGGACAGTTTATGGCTACACCTTC. Translating gives CASRSGTVYGYTF.

V and J are TRBV4-2 and TRBJ1-1; 12 bases match TRBD1. In germline, CDR1 is LGHNA, CDR2 YNFKEQ. V lost 1 base, J lost 1 base, and 16 bases stayed unmatched. This CDR3 comprises 21 residues. The CDR3 nucleotides read TGTGCCAGCAGCCAAGTCCATTCCGGGACAGGGGGCCTTAGCTGGAACACTGAAGCTTTCTTT. Its translation is CASSQVHSGTGGLSWNTEAFF.

Notes on this clone: A read error may account for a junction end that differs from germline. The chain couples TRBV11-2 to TRBJ2-7; TRBD2 matches at 9 bases. The CDR3 loop spans 17 amino acids. Germline lookup yields CDR1 SGHAT and CDR2 FQNNGV. In nucleotides, the CDR3 is TGTGCCAGCAGCTCAAGGGGGGGGCTAGCGGGAATATACGGGCAGTACTTC. It is translated as CASSSRGGLAGIYGQYF.

This clone came up once. The V and J genes are TRBV7-8 and TRBJ2-7; 11 bases agree with TRBD2. CDR3 size: 15 residues. Germline CDR1 is SGHVS and CDR2 is FQNEAQ. Trimming at V came to 3 bases and at J to 4 bases, leaving 5 bases not matched to a gene. This CDR3 is CASSFGTSGLYEQYF. The CDR3 nucleotides read TGTGCCAGCAGCTTCGGGACTAGCGGTCTATACGAGCAGTACTTC.